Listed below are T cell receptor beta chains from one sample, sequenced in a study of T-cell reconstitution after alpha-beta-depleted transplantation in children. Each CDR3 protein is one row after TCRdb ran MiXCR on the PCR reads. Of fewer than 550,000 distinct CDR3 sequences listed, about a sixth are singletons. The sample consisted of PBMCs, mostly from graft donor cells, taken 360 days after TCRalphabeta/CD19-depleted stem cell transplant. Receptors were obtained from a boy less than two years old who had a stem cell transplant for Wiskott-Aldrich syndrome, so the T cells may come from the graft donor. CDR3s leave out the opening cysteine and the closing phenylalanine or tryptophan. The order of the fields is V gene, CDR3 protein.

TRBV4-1,ASSHPHPKETQY
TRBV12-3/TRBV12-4,ASSFRLAGEGEQY
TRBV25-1,ASSEFTASYNEQF
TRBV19,ASSTPRGSSYEQY
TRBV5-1,ASSLEQANEKLF
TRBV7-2,ASSSIAGGIYEQY
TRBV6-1,ASSPDLTGELF
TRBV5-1,ASSWGTSGSYEQY
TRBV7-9,ASSFGSLYEQY
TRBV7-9,ASSTLAGGRVRETQY
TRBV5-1,ASRSRSWQANEQF
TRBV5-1,ASLGVLNTGELF
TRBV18,ASSGQGAGANVLT
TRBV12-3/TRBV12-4,ASTGTAYNEQF
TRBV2,ASQRRGSSYNEQF
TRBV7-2,ASSRTSGRVYEQY
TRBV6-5,ASSYWAGEGTYEQY
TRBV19,ASSAKTGLPSYEQY
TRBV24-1,ATTVDSRFYEQY
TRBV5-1,ASRRTGGANYGYT
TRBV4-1,ASSQEAAGGGYNEQF
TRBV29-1,SVDKGGKTQY
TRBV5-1,ASSLNPGRNEKLF
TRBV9,ASSALAGLGTGELF
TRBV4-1,ASSQDPGPNTGELF
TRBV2,ASIPGRGGKLF
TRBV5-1,ASSSTGTGRIQY
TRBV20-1,SATTRARELF
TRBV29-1,SVIRLAGNEQF
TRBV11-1,ASSLNDVGTGVEKLF
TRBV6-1,ASSELVNSYNSPLH
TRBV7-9,ASSLGVGRVQEQF
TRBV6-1,ASGSPWTGVDYGYT
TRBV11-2,ASSPFGLLNTGELF
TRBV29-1,SVSGTGNPDTQY
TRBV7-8,ASSLEAGLQETQY
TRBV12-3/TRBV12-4,PTQRNREVYNEQF
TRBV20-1,SARLAGNEQF
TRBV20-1,SARPHLRTKLF
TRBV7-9,ASSLGLTSGGHNEQF
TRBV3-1,ASSQGGNEQY
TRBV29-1,SVGDRNQETQY
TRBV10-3,AISPGVPSSYEQY
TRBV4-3,ASSRLAEETQY
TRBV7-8,ASSPEVDLTQY
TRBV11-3,ASSSLSRVDIQY
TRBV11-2,ASSLGGSLRGSYEQY
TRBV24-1,TTEGRLTGELF
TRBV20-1,SAREGRTYNEQF
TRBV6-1,ASSERSSSYEQY
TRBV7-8,ASSHTGNTYEQY
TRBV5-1,ASSRQVSYGYT